This TCR beta chain stems from a study of T-cell memory formation after mild COVID-19. Study details: TCR clusters were largely donor specific.

The CDR3 spans 14 residues. CDR1 is SGHVS, CDR2 FQNEAQ, per germline. V was pared by 4 bases and J by 7 bases, with 13 bases between. The study's findings and limits: Mainly in CM and EM were contracting CD4+ clones; CD8+ were in EMRA. The pre-infection memory compartment contained some responding clones, suggesting cross-reactive memory joined.

TCRdb re-analysed the 5' RACE reads in MiXCR, keeping a single row per CDR3 protein. The sample has about 400,000 distinct CDR3 sequences; 23% are singletons. This clonotype turned up a few times. The antigen is not known. This sequence originates from an adult woman who had mild COVID-19 (a few samples of this study predate the infection). Cell type and time point are not known. The J gene is TRBJ2-2, the V gene TRBV7-8, with unresolved D. Sequencing was carried out using PBMCs or a T cell subset sorted from them (not recorded which). CDR3 sequence reads: CASSSWTWNGELFF. The CDR3 nucleotides read TGTGCCAGCAGCTCATGGACCTGGAACGGGGAGCTGTTTTTT.